The rows below give T cell receptor beta chains drawn from one sample of a study of identical twins. MiXCR was run by TCRdb on the 5' RACE reads, yielding one entry per CDR3 protein. The data contain 250,000 to 350,000 distinct CDR3 sequences, nearly 9.5% of them seen just once; the ten biggest clones take up roughly 6.4%. These sequences were also reported in another study, on yellow fever vaccine responses in identical twins.

The sequencing sample was made of CD8+ T cells sorted from blood. Source of these receptors: a woman aged 18-35 years in good health. Each CDR3 is given with its conserved first and last residue. A D gene is named only where the DNA matches it firmly. The size of a clone is reported for some rows only, either as once, few or many, or as a class for expanded clones.

d_call,j_call,clone_size,v_call,cdr3_aa,cdr3_nt
TRBD2,TRBJ2-7,-,TRBV30,CAWSGLAGGPVYEQYF,TGTGCCTGGAGTGGTTTAGCGGGAGGGCCGGTTTACGAGCAGTACTTC
-,TRBJ1-5,-,TRBV27,CASRGSGDQPQHF,TGTGCCAGCAGGGGGTCAGGGGATCAGCCCCAGCATTTT
-,TRBJ1-3,few,TRBV7-6,CASSLALENTIYF,TGTGCCAGCAGCTTAGCGTTAGAAAACACCATATATTTT
-,TRBJ1-1,-,TRBV11-2,CASSPGDWVGAFF,TGTGCCAGCAGCCCGGGAGATTGGGTTGGGGCTTTCTTT
-,TRBJ2-7,many,TRBV29-1,CSVEDRTDGFYEQYF,TGCAGCGTTGAAGATCGGACGGATGGGTTCTACGAGCAGTACTTC
TRBD2,TRBJ2-7,few,TRBV7-6,CASSPSGPISYEQYF,TGTGCCAGCAGCCCTAGCGGCCCAATCTCCTACGAGCAGTACTTC
-,TRBJ2-7,-,TRBV27,CASMGGYEQYF,TGTGCCAGCATGGGGGGCTACGAGCAGTACTTC
TRBD1,TRBJ1-2,few,TRBV10-3,CAISESPGQGEGYTF,TGTGCCATCAGTGAGTCTCCTGGACAGGGAGAGGGCTACACCTTC
-,TRBJ2-7,-,TRBV15,CATSRDRQGGNEQYF,TGTGCCACCAGCAGAGATAGGCAGGGGGGCAACGAGCAGTACTTC
-,TRBJ2-7,-,TRBV20-1,CSALDEYYEQYF,TGCAGTGCACTCGATGAGTATTACGAGCAGTACTTC
TRBD2,TRBJ2-5,-,TRBV20-1,CCADLRTSPQETQYF,TGCTGTGCTGACCTCAGGACTAGCCCCCAAGAGACCCAGTACTTC
TRBD2,TRBJ2-7,-,TRBV9,CASSAGLAGTYEQYF,TGTGCCAGCAGCGCGGGACTAGCGGGCACCTACGAGCAGTACTTC
-,TRBJ2-7,few,TRBV4-3,CASSQGPGVYEQYF,TGCGCCAGCAGCCAAGGACCAGGAGTTTACGAGCAGTACTTC
-,TRBJ2-3,-,TRBV20-1,CSAREEVPTDTQYF,TGCAGTGCTAGAGAGGAGGTTCCCACAGATACGCAGTATTTT
TRBD2,TRBJ2-3,few,TRBV29-1,CSVEGLAGGGRATDTQYF,TGCAGCGTTGAAGGTCTAGCGGGGGGGGGACGGGCCACAGATACGCAGTATTTT
-,TRBJ2-1,-,TRBV9,CASSVDRGAASNEQFF,TGTGCCAGCAGCGTAGATCGAGGGGCAGCCTCCAATGAGCAGTTCTTC
-,TRBJ1-5,-,TRBV11-2,CASSLDAGQNQPQHF,TGTGCCAGCAGCTTAGATGCAGGGCAAAATCAGCCCCAGCATTTT
-,TRBJ1-6,few,TRBV9,CASSGGGSPLHF,TGTGCCAGCAGCGGGGGGGGTTCACCCCTCCACTTT
-,TRBJ1-4,many,TRBV12-3/TRBV12-4,CASSIAGGQEKLFF,TGTGCCAGCAGTATCGCCGGGGGTCAAGAAAAACTGTTTTTT
-,TRBJ2-1,-,TRBV29-1,CSVAGGPLAGSSYNEQFF,TGCAGCGTTGCCGGGGGACCTCTGGCGGGAAGCTCCTACAATGAGCAGTTCTTC